Ten or more counts support the clone carrying this T cell receptor (beta chain). The antigen remains undetermined. This CDR3 has 16 amino acids. CDR1 and CDR2 (germline): PRHDT, FYEKMQ (reference sequence). V lost 0 bases and J 8 bases, leaving 19 bases between the germline ends. This entry is derived from a study of T cells in Graves' hyperthyroidism and ophthalmopathy. Study results and caveats: Within blood appeared most thyroid clonotypes that had expanded above 0.001.

RNA transcripts served as the template for amplifying TCR beta CDR3 regions. In the first-round RT-PCR of the TCR CDR3, the HTBI primer set was used. TCRdb itself ran the multiplex PCR reads through MiXCR, one entry per CDR3 protein. The data show fewer than 750,000 distinct CDR3 sequences, roughly 14% seen once. J is TRBJ1-2 and V is TRBV13; D is perhaps TRBD1 (6 bases). The source is a woman in her forties with Graves' ophthalmopathy. The sequenced sample consisted of blood. CDR3 DNA: TGTGCCAGCAGCTTAGGCACAGTAGGGGGAGTCGGGGGCTACACCTTC. This encodes CASSLGTVGGVGGYTF.